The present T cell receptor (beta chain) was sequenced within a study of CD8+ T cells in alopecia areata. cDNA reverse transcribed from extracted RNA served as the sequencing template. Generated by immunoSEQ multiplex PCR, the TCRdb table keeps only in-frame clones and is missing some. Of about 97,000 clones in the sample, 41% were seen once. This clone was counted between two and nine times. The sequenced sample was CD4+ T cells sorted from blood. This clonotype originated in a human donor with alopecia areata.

This chain's CDR3 is CSVTGITYEQYF. In DNA form, the CDR3 reads TGCAGCGTAACAGGGATCACCTACGAGCAGTACTTC. The chain carries TRBV29-1 and TRBJ2-7; the D gene is possibly TRBD1 (6 bases). Trimming shortened V by 6 bases and J by 2 bases, and 11 bases separated the two germline ends. CDR3 length: 12 residues. The V gene's germline CDR1 is SQVTM and CDR2 ANQGSEA.